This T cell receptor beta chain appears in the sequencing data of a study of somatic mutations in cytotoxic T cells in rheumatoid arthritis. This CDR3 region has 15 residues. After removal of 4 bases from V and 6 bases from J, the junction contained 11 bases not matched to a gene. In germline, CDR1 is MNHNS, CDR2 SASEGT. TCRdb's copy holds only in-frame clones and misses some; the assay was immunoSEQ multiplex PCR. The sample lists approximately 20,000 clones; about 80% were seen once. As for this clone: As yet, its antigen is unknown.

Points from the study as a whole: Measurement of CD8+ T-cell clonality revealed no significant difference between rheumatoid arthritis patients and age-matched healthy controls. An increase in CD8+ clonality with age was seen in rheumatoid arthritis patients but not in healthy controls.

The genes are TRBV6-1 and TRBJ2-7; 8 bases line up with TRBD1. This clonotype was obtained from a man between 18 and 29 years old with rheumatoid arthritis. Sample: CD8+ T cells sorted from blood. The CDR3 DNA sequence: TGTGCCAGCAGTGTGAAGGACAGGGTGGCGGGCGAGCAGTACTTC. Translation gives CASSVKDRVAGEQYF.